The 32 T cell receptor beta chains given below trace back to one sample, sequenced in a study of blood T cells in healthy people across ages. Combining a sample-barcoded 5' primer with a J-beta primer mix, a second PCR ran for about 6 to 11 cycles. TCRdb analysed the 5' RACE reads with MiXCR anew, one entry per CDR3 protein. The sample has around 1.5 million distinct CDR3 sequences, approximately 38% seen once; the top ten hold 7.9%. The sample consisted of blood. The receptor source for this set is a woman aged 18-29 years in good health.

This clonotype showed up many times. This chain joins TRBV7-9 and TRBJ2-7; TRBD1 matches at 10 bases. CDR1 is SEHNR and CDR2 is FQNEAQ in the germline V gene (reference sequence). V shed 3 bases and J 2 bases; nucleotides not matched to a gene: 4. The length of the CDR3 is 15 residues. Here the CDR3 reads CASSFPGQGTYEQYF. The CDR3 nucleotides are TGTGCCAGCAGCTTCCCGGGACAGGGGACCTACGAGCAGTACTTC.

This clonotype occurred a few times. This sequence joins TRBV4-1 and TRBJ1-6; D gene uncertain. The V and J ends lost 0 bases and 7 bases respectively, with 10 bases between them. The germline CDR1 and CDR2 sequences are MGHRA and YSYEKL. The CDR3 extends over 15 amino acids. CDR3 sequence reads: CASSQDGAGNSPLHF. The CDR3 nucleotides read TGCGCCAGCAGCCAAGATGGTGCGGGGAATTCACCCCTCCACTTT.

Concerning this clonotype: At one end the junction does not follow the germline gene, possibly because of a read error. Here the CDR3 DNA reads TGTGCCAGCAGCTCAGGTTGGGCTAGCAGCAACAATGAGCGGTTCTTC. Protein product: CASSSGWASSNNERFF. The chain links TRBV7-2 to TRBJ2-1; TRBD2 might be the D (5 bases). Germline V gene sequence: CDR1 SGHTA, CDR2 FQGNSA. The CDR3 is 16 amino acids.

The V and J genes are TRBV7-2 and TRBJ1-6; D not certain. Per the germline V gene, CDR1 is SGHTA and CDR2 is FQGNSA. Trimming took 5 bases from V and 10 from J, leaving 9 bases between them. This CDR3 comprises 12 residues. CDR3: CASSPPESPLHF. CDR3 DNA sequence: TGTGCCAGCAGCCCTCCTGAGTCACCCCTCCACTTT.

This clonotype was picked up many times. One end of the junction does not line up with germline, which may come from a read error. CDR3 protein: CASSLGTGNYEQYF. DNA for the CDR3: TGTGCCAGCAGTTTGGGGACAGGGAACTACGAGCAGTACTTC. The chain carries TRBV5-1 and TRBJ2-7; 9 bases align to TRBD1. The CDR3 totals 14 residues. Germline V gene data show CDR1 as SGHRS and CDR2 as YFSETQ.

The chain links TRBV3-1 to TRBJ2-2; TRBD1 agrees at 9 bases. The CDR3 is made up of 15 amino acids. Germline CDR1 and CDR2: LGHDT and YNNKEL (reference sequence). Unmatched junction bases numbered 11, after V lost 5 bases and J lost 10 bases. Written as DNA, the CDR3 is TGTGCCAGCAGCGACCTCCGGGACAGGGACAAGGAGCTGTTTTTT. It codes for CASSDLRDRDKELFF. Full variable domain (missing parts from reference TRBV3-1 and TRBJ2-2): DTAVSQTPKYLVTQMGNDKSIKCEQNLGHDTMYWYKQDSKKFLKIMFSYNNKELIINETVPNRFSPKSPDKAHLNLHINSLELGDSAVYFCASSDLRDRDKELFFGEGSRLTVL.

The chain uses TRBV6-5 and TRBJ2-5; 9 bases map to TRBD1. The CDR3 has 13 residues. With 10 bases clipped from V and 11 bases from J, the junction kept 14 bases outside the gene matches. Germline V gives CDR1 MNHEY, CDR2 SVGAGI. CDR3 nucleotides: TGTGCCATCACCGGGACAGGGACCGGTGAGCAGTACTTC. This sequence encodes CAITGTGTGEQYF.

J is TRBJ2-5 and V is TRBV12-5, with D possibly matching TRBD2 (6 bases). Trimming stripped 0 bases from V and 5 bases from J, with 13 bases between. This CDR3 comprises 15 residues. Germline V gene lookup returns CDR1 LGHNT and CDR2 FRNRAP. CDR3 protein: CASGLVPSGAETQYF. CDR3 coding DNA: TGTGCTAGTGGTTTGGTACCCTCGGGAGCGGAGACCCAGTACTTC. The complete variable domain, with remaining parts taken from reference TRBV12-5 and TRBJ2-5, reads DARVTQTPRHKVTEMGQEVTMRCQPILGHNTVFWYRQTMMQGLELLAYFRNRAPLDDSGMPKDRFSAEMPDATLATLKIQPSEPRDSAVYFCASGLVPSGAETQYFGPGTRLLVL.

The CDR3 DNA sequence: TGTGCCATCAGTGAGACGGGGCGGGGTGAGCAGTTCTTC. Residues: CAISETGRGEQFF. This chain joins TRBV10-3 and TRBJ2-1; possibly TRBD2 for D (6 bases). This CDR3 region has 13 residues. Germline V gene sequence: CDR1 ENHRY, CDR2 SYGVKD. Trimming took 2 bases from V and 9 from J, leaving 11 bases between them.

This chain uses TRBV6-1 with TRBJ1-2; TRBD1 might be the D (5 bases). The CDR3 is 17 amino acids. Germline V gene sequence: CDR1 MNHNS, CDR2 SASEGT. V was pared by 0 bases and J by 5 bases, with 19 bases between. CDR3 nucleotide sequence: TGTGCCAGCAGTGAAGCGCCCGAGGGGAGCTTTGAATATGGCTACACCTTC. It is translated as CASSEAPEGSFEYGYTF.

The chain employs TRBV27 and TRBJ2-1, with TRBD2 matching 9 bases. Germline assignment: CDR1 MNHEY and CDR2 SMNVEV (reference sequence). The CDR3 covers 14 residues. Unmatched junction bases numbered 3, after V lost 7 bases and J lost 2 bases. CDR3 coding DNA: TGTGCCAGCAAGCGGGAGGCCCCCTACAATGAGCAGTTCTTC. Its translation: CASKREAPYNEQFF.

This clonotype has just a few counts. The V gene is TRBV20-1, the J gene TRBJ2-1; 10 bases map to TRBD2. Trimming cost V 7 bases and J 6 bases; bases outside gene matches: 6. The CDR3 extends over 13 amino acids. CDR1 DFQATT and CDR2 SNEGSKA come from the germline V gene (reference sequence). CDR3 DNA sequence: TGCAGTGAAAGCGGGAGGGCCGGCAATGAGCAGTTCTTC. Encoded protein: CSESGRAGNEQFF.

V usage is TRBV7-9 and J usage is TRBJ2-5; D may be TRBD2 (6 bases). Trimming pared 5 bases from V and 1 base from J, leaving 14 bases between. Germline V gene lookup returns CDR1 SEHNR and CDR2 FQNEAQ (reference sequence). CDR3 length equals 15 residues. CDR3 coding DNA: TGTGCCAGCAGCGTTATACTAGCTGTCCAAGAGACCCAGTACTTC. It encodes CASSVILAVQETQYF.

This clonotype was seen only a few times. The CDR3 bases are TGTGCCAGCAGCCCCCCGGGGTATAGCAATCAGCCCCAGCATTTT. Its translation is CASSPPGYSNQPQHF. The chain employs TRBV7-9 and TRBJ1-5; D is unclear. V gave up 5 bases and J gave up 0 bases, with 11 bases separating them. CDR3 length: 15 amino acids. Germline V CDR1 and CDR2: SEHNR, FQNEAQ (reference sequence).

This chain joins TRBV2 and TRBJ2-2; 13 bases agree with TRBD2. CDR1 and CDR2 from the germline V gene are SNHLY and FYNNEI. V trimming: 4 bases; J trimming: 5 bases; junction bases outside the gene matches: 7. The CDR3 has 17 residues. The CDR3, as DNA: TGTGCCAGCAGTGGCCAGGGACTAGCGGGACAGACCGGGGAGCTGTTTTTT. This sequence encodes CASSGQGLAGQTGELFF.

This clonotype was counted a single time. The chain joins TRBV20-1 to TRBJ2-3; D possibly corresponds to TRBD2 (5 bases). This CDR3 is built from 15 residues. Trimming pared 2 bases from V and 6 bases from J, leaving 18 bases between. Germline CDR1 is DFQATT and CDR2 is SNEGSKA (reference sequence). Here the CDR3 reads CSARPAPGGRDTQYF. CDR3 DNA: TGCAGTGCTAGACCCGCACCGGGCGGGCGGGATACGCAGTATTTT.

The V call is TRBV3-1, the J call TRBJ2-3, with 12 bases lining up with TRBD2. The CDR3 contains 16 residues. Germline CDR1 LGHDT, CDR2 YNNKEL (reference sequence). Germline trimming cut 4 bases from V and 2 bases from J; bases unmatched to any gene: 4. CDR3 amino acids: CASSPWTSGNTDTQYF. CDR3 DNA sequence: TGTGCCAGCAGCCCCTGGACTAGCGGGAACACAGATACGCAGTATTTT.

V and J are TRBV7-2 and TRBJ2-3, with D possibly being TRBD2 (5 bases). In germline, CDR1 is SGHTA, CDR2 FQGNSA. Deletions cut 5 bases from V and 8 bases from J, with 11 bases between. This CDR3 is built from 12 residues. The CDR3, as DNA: TGTGCCAGCAGCGGGGTCGCGGGTACGCAGTATTTT. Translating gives CASSGVAGTQYF.

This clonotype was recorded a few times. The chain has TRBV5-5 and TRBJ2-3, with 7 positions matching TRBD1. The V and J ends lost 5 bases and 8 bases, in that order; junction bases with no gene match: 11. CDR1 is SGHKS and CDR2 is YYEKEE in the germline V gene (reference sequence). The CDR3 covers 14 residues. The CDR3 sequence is CASSFGTAPTTQYF. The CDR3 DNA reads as TGTGCCAGCAGTTTCGGGACAGCACCCACTACGCAGTATTTT.

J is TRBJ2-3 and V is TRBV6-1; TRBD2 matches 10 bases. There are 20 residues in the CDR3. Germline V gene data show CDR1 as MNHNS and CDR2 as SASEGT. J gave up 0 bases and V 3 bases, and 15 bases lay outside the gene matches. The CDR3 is CASSDSRDLTSGASTDTQYF. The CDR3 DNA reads TGTGCCAGCAGTGACAGTCGGGACCTAACTAGCGGGGCCAGCACAGATACGCAGTATTTT.

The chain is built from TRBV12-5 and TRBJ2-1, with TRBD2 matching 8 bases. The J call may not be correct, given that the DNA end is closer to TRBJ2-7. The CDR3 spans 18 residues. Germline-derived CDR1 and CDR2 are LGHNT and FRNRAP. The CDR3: CASGLVVSGGSSYNEQYF. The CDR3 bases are TGTGCTAGTGGTTTGGTAGTGTCGGGGGGGAGCTCCTACAATGAGCAGTACTTC.

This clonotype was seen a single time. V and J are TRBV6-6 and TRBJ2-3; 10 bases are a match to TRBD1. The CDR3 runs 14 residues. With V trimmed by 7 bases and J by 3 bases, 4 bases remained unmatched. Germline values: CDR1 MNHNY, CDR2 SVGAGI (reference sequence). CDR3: CASKRDRGTDTQYF. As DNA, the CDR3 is TGTGCCAGCAAGAGGGACAGGGGTACAGATACGCAGTATTTT.

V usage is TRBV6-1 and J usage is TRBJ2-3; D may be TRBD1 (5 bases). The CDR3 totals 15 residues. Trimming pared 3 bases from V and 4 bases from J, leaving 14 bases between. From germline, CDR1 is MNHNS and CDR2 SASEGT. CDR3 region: CASSDNPSRADTQYF. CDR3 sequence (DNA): TGTGCCAGCAGTGACAACCCCAGCAGGGCAGATACGCAGTATTTT.

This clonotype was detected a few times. CDR3 loop: CASSLGPASGGSLAYF. The CDR3, as DNA: TGTGCCAGCAGTTTAGGCCCCGCTAGCGGGGGGTCCCTGGCGTATTTT. V is TRBV28 and J is TRBJ2-3; TRBD2 agrees at 11 bases. Per the germline V gene, CDR1 is MDHEN and CDR2 is SYDVKM. This CDR3 is 16 amino acids long. V lost 2 bases to trimming and J lost 14 bases; unmatched junction nucleotides: 15.

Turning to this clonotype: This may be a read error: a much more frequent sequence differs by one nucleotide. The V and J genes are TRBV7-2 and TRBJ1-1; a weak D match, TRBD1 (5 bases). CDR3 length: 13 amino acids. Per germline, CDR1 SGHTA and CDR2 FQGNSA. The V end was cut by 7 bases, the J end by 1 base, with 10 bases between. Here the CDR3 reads CASNQDRNTEAFF. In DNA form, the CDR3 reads TGTGCCAGCAACCAAGACAGGAACACTGAAGCTTTCTTT.

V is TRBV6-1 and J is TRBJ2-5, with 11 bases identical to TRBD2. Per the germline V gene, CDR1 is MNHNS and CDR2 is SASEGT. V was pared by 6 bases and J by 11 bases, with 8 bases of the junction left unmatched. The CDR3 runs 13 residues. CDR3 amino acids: CASSGTSGNEQYF. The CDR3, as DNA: TGTGCCAGCAGCGGGACTAGCGGAAATGAGCAGTACTTC.

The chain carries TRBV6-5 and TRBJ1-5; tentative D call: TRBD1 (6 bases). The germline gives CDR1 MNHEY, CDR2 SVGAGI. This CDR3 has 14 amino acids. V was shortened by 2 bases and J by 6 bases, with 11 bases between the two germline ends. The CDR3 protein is CASSYEGGAQPQHF. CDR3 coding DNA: TGTGCCAGCAGTTACGAAGGGGGGGCTCAGCCCCAGCATTTT.

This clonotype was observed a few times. The CDR3 loop is CASSLGQAVGETQYF. Here the CDR3 DNA reads TGTGCCAGCTCCCTAGGCCAGGCCGTTGGCGAGACCCAGTACTTC. The rearrangement links TRBV12-3 or TRBV12-4 to TRBJ2-5; unclear D gene. The V end lost 8 bases, the J end lost 5 bases, and 21 bases lay between the germline ends. The CDR3 is 15 amino acids.

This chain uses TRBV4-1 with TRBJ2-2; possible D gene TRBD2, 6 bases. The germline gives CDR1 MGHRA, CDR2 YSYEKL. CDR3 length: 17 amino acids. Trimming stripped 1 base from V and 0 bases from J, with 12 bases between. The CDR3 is CASSQVWRDSNTGELFF. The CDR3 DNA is TGCGCCAGCAGCCAAGTTTGGCGGGACTCGAACACCGGGGAGCTGTTTTTT.

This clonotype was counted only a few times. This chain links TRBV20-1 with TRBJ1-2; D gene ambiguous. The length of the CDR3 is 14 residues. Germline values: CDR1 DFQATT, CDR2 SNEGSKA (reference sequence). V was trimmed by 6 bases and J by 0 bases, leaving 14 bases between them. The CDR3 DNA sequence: TGCAGTGCACAAAGGACGCCCTCTAACTATGGCTACACCTTC. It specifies CSAQRTPSNYGYTF.

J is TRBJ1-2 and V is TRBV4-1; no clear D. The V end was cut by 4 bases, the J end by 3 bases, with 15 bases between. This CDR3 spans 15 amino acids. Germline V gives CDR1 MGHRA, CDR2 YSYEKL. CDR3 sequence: CASSPSGWQDYGYTF. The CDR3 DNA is TGCGCCAGCAGCCCTAGTGGTTGGCAGGACTATGGCTACACCTTC.

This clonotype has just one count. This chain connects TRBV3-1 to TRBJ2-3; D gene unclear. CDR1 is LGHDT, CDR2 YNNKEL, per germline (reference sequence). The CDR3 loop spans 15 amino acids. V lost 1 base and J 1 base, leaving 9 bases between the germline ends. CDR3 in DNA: TGTGCCAGCAGCCAAGTAGGGTCGGGCACAGATACGCAGTATTTT. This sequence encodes CASSQVGSGTDTQYF.